This paragraph covers one TCR beta chain sequence. Its antigen is unknown. CDR1 and CDR2 from the germline V gene are KGHSH and LQKENI. The CDR3 extends over 13 amino acids. V lost 6 bases and J lost 4, with 10 bases in between. This sample is part of a study of CD8 T cells in ankylosing spondylitis. Quantitative 5'-RACE with molecular barcodes generated TCR beta libraries. TCRdb fed the 5' RACE reads into MiXCR, producing one record per CDR3 protein. The sample contains a few hundred thousand distinct CDR3 sequences, approximately 11% of which appear only once. General study results and limits: One TCR beta motif, made up of several highly homologous variants, appeared characteristic of ankylosing spondylitis blood.

The TCR comes from a male donor with ankylosing spondylitis. Sequenced material: blood, either unsorted or a sorted T cell fraction (not recorded which). The J gene is TRBJ1-3, the V gene TRBV18; D call uncertain. For the CDR3, the DNA is TGTGCCAGCTCCCGAGAGGGAGGAAACACCATATATTTT. Encoded protein: CASSREGGNTIYF.